This T cell receptor (beta chain) was documented in a study of shared clonotypes between healthy human individuals. Sequenced by immunoSEQ multiplex PCR; TCRdb stores in-frame clones only, minus some. In the table there are about 2.3 million clones, approximately 95% of which are singletons. Trimming at V came to 8 bases and at J to 2 bases, leaving 0 bases not matched to a gene. The CDR3 consists of 12 residues. Germline loops: CDR1 SNHLY, CDR2 FYNNEI. This receptor was obtained from a man aged 18 to 30 in good health. Some clones in this sample may be carry-over from other donors' samples. Material: naive CD4+ T cells from PBMCs. Subset noted: CD45RA+ positively selected. The genes are TRBV2 and TRBJ2-5; 9 nucleotides agree with TRBD1. CDR3 residues: CASGTGQETQYF. CDR3 DNA: TGTGCCAGCGGGACAGGGCAAGAGACCCAGTACTTC.